Below, 9 T cell receptor beta chains from the same sample are listed, as sequenced in a study of T cells after yellow fever vaccination. From the 5' RACE reads, TCRdb called clonotypes with MiXCR, one entry per CDR3 protein. Here the sample spans hundreds of thousands of distinct CDR3 sequences, roughly 14% being singletons. The sample was PBMCs, taken on the day of the yellow fever booster vaccination. These receptors all come from a man in his thirties or forties who received the YFV17D yellow fever vaccine.

The V call is TRBV21-1, the J call TRBJ2-1; TRBD1, as called in the table, went unchecked against the DNA. TRBV21-1 counts as a pseudogene. CDR3 length: 12 amino acids. CDR3 protein: CASSGKQGEQFF. DNA for the CDR3: TGTGCCAGCAGCGGAAAACAGGGGGAGCAGTTCTTC.

V gene TRBV7-7 combines with J gene TRBJ2-7; D might be TRBD1 (5 bases). With 4 bases removed from V and 6 bases from J, the gap between germline ends came to 13 bases. The CDR3 sequence is 13 residues long. Germline CDR1 reads SSHAT; CDR2 reads FNYEAQ (reference sequence). The DNA of the CDR3 is TGTGCCAGCAGCTCCAGGGAAGGTGGCGAGCAGTACTTC. This translates into CASSSREGGEQYF.

This clonotype was observed a few times. The rearrangement uses TRBV5-1 and TRBJ2-2; 7 bases agree with TRBD1. The V and J ends lost 6 bases and 5 bases, in that order; junction bases with no gene match: 10. This CDR3 is 15 amino acids long. Looked up from germline, CDR1 is SGHRS and CDR2 is YFSETQ. The CDR3: CASTIDRASTGELFF. The CDR3 bases are TGCGCCAGCACGATTGACAGGGCATCTACCGGGGAGCTGTTTTTT. Combining the CDR3 with reference TRBV5-1 and TRBJ2-2 gives the whole variable domain KAGVTQTPRYLIKTRGQQVTLSCSPISGHRSVSWYQQTPGQGLQFLFEYFSETQRNKGNFPGRFSGRQFSNSRSEMNVSTLELGDSALYLCASTIDRASTGELFFGEGSRLTVL.

This clonotype appeared a few times. This chain joins TRBV7-9 and TRBJ2-1; possible D gene TRBD2, 5 bases. The CDR3 consists of 14 residues. Germline V gene data show CDR1 as SEHNR and CDR2 as FQNEAQ (reference sequence). V was trimmed by 5 bases and J by 15 bases, leaving 23 bases between them. The DNA for the CDR3 is TGTGCCAGCAGCCAAGCCGGGGATGATGGAGGACGGTTCTTC. Translation gives CASSQAGDDGGRFF.

This sequence joins TRBV29-1 and TRBJ2-5; 10 bases line up with TRBD2. Germline values: CDR1 SQVTM, CDR2 ANQGSEA. V shed 4 bases and J 4 bases; nucleotides not matched to a gene: 6. This CDR3 spans 14 amino acids. The CDR3: CSVGSSGSGETQYF. CDR3 DNA sequence: TGCAGCGTTGGTTCTAGCGGGAGTGGAGAGACCCAGTACTTC.

This clonotype was counted a few times. V is TRBV29-1 and J is TRBJ2-3; TRBD1 matches at 9 bases. Germline lookup yields CDR1 SQVTM and CDR2 ANQGSEA. Unmatched junction bases numbered 8, after V lost 2 bases and J lost 2 bases. This CDR3 region has 16 residues. DNA of the CDR3: TGCAGCGTTGAATCGGGACAGGGCTTTTCCACAGATACGCAGTATTTT. It encodes CSVESGQGFSTDTQYF.

The CDR3 reads CASSPEVGSYNEQFF. The CDR3 nucleotides read TGTGCCAGCAGTCCCGAGGTGGGGTCCTACAATGAGCAGTTCTTC. The rearrangement uses TRBV12-3 or TRBV12-4 and TRBJ2-1; D not resolved. The CDR3 has 15 amino acids. V lost 5 bases, J lost 1 base, and 12 bases lay in between.

The V gene is TRBV7-2, the J gene TRBJ2-1, with a possible D match to TRBD2 (6 bases). Germline assignment: CDR1 SGHTA and CDR2 FQGNSA. This CDR3 contains 16 residues. The V and J ends lost 5 bases and 5 bases respectively, with 19 bases between them. The CDR3 loop is CASSRRAGVGDNEQFF. In DNA, the CDR3 is TGTGCCAGCAGCCGGCGAGCGGGCGTCGGGGACAATGAGCAGTTCTTC.

This clonotype was observed many times. The rearrangement uses TRBV18 and TRBJ1-2; 8 nucleotides line up with TRBD1. Germline assignment: CDR1 KGHSH and CDR2 LQKENI. J was trimmed by 6 bases and V by 1 base; bases with no gene match: 4. The CDR3 length is 14 residues. CDR3 DNA sequence: TGTGCCAGCTCACCACAAGGACAGGGTGATGGCTACACCTTC. Translated: CASSPQGQGDGYTF. Full variable domain (missing parts from reference TRBV18 and TRBJ1-2): NAGVMQNPRHLVRRRGQEARLRCSPMKGHSHVYWYRQLPEEGLKFMVYLQKENIIDESGMPKERFSAEFPKEGPSILRIQQVVRGDSAAYFCASSPQGQGDGYTFGSGTRLTVV.